Each of the 31 T cell receptor beta chains below was sequenced from the same sample in a study of memory CD4+ T cells and cytomegalovirus serostatus. Sequencing used immunoSEQ multiplex PCR; TCRdb keeps in-frame clones, though not all of them. The sample gives 50,000 or so clones, 70% to 85% of which show up once; roughly 0.59% is in the top ten. The sort gate was single viable CD3+CD4+CD8-CD45RO+ cells for memory CD4+ T cells. The sequencing input was memory CD4+ T cells from blood. The receptors derive from an adult in good health and CMV-seronegative.

V and J are TRBV6-5 and TRBJ2-1; D possibly corresponds to TRBD1 (6 bases). V was trimmed by 4 bases and J by 3 bases, leaving 13 bases between them. Germline V gene sequence: CDR1 MNHEY, CDR2 SVGAGI. This CDR3 has 15 residues. CDR3 loop: CASSSAQGNYNEQFF. CDR3 nucleotide sequence: TGTGCCAGCAGTTCGGCCCAGGGGAACTACAATGAGCAGTTCTTC.

The chain combines TRBV2 with TRBJ2-5; D possibly corresponds to TRBD2 (6 bases). V was cut by 7 bases and J by 2 bases, with 11 bases left in between. Germline V gene data show CDR1 as SNHLY and CDR2 as FYNNEI. The CDR3 contains 13 residues. The CDR3 sequence is CASNSRGQETQYF. In DNA form, the CDR3 reads TGTGCCAGCAATAGTCGGGGGCAAGAGACCCAGTACTTC.

The chain carries TRBV29-1 and TRBJ2-2, with D unclear. The germline CDR1 and CDR2 sequences are SQVTM and ANQGSEA. The V and J ends lost 5 bases and 4 bases respectively, with 14 bases between them. The CDR3 extends over 14 amino acids. In DNA form, the CDR3 reads TGCAGCGTTTCCCCCCCAGGTGTCACCGGGGAGCTGTTTTTT. Protein product: CSVSPPGVTGELFF.

This clone was observed a few times. The chain recombines TRBV7-9 with TRBJ1-1; D gene uncertain. This CDR3 comprises 13 residues. Germline V gives CDR1 SEHNR, CDR2 FQNEAQ (reference sequence). Trimming left V 2 bases short and J 2 bases short, with 6 bases between. Here the CDR3 reads CASSLTDNTEAFF. Written as DNA, the CDR3 is TGTGCCAGCAGCTTAACCGATAACACTGAAGCTTTCTTT.

The rearrangement uses TRBV29-1 and TRBJ2-7; D not certain. Trimming took off 5 bases at V and 4 bases at J, with 15 bases between the two ends. The CDR3 consists of 13 residues. The germline CDR1 and CDR2 sequences are SQVTM and ANQGSEA. CDR3 amino acids: CSVRIFSSYEQYF. CDR3 DNA: TGCAGCGTTAGGATTTTTTCCTCATACGAGCAGTACTTC.

The J gene is TRBJ2-2, the V gene TRBV28; no reliable D call. V dropped 8 bases and J dropped 1 base, with 8 bases sitting between them. The CDR3 is 13 residues long. The germline gives CDR1 MDHEN, CDR2 SYDVKM. CDR3 amino acids: CASGTQNTGELFF. The CDR3 coding sequence is TGTGCCAGCGGTACGCAGAACACCGGGGAGCTGTTTTTT.

The chain has TRBV7-2 and TRBJ2-3, with TRBD2 matching over 8 bases. This CDR3 contains 14 residues. Germline V gene data show CDR1 as SGHTA and CDR2 as FQGNSA. The V segment lost 5 bases and the J segment 5 bases; nucleotides outside the gene matches: 6. CDR3 in amino acids: CASSPGTRVDTQYF. As DNA, the CDR3 is TGTGCCAGCAGCCCCGGGACTAGGGTAGATACGCAGTATTTT.

The chain couples TRBV15 to TRBJ2-1, with TRBD1 identical over 7 bases. Looked up from germline, CDR1 is LNHNV and CDR2 is YYDKDF (reference sequence). The V gene end was trimmed by 6 bases and the J gene end by 3 bases; junction bases not matched to a gene: 8. This CDR3 contains 15 residues. The CDR3 spells CATSSEGAGYNEQFF. The CDR3, as DNA: TGTGCCACCAGTTCTGAGGGGGCTGGCTACAATGAGCAGTTCTTC. The entire variable domain, with the rest obtained from reference TRBV15 and TRBJ2-1, is as follows: DAMVIQNPRYQVTQFGKPVTLSCSQTLNHNVMYWYQQKSSQAPKLLFHYYDKDFNNEADTPDNFQSRRPNTSFCFLDIRSPGLGDTAMYLCATSSEGAGYNEQFFGPGTRLTVL.

The CDR3 DNA reads as TGCGCCAGCAGCTCCACCGAGGCTAGCACAGATACGCAGTATTTT. It translates to CASSSTEASTDTQYF. The chain uses TRBV5-1 and TRBJ2-3, with unresolved D. CDR1 is SGHRS, CDR2 YFSETQ, per germline. Trimming took 3 bases from V and 0 from J, leaving 11 bases between them. The CDR3 extends over 15 amino acids.

This clone was observed a handful of times. The gene calls are TRBV25-1 and TRBJ2-3; D ambiguous. The V and J ends lost 2 bases and 6 bases respectively, with 9 bases between them. CDR3 size: 13 residues. The germline gives CDR1 MGHDK, CDR2 SYGVNS. The CDR3 nucleotides are TGTGCCAGCAGTGAACGACGACTGGATACGCAGTATTTT. Encoded protein: CASSERRLDTQYF.

The J gene is TRBJ1-3, the V gene TRBV6-1; no firm D call. Trimming cost V 7 bases and J 4 bases, with 11 bases left between them. The CDR3 runs 13 residues. Germline CDR1 is MNHNS and CDR2 is SASEGT. CDR3 DNA sequence: TGTGCCAGCAATGCGGGCAGGGGAAACACCATATATTTT. Translation: CASNAGRGNTIYF.

J is TRBJ2-5 and V is TRBV19, with D tentatively TRBD1 (5 bases). The end of the DNA aligns better with TRBJ2-7, so the J call may be wrong. The CDR3 sequence is 16 residues long. Germline CDR1 reads LNHDA; CDR2 reads SQIVND (reference sequence). The CDR3 nucleotides are TGTGCCAGTAGTATTTGGGGCCGCTCAGGCTCCTACGAGCAGTACTTC. This sequence encodes CASSIWGRSGSYEQYF.

A word on this clone: The same CDR3 also results from other DNA sequences found in this sample. The chain has TRBV6-6 and TRBJ1-1; TRBD1 is a possible D gene (5 bases). V was cut by 5 bases and J by 1 base, with 8 bases left in between. This CDR3 comprises 13 residues. CDR1 is MNHNY, CDR2 SVGAGI, per germline (reference sequence). CDR3 protein: CASSTTGNTEAFF. The CDR3 bases are TGTGCCAGCAGTACCACAGGGAACACTGAAGCTTTCTTT.

This clone was seen only once. This sequence joins TRBV4-1 and TRBJ2-7; D is possibly TRBD1 or TRBD2 (5 bases each). The CDR3 covers 16 residues. V gave up 4 bases and J gave up 1 base, with 17 bases separating them. Germline V lookup: CDR1 MGHRA, CDR2 YSYEKL. The CDR3 sequence: CASSPRFAGTSYEQYF. For the CDR3, the DNA is TGCGCCAGCAGCCCCAGGTTTGCAGGGACGTCCTACGAGCAGTACTTC.

V usage is TRBV28 and J usage is TRBJ2-5; no reliable D call. V lost 3 bases and J lost 4, with 12 bases in between. CDR1 MDHEN and CDR2 SYDVKM come from the germline V gene. The CDR3 loop spans 14 amino acids. The CDR3 coding sequence is TGTGCCAGCAGTTTCGCTGGGCAGTCAGAGACCCAGTACTTC. The encoded protein is CASSFAGQSETQYF.

The rearrangement links TRBV21-1 to TRBJ2-2; the table assigns TRBD2, which was not confirmed against the DNA. TRBV21-1 is classified as a pseudogene. The CDR3 extends over 20 amino acids. CDR3 coding DNA: TGTGCCAGCAGCTCTCCCATCGCTCGGACTAGCGGGGGGAACACCGGGGAGCTGTTTTTT. Translated: CASSSPIARTSGGNTGELFF.

The gene calls are TRBV13 and TRBJ1-1; D uncertain. Germline V lookup: CDR1 PRHDT, CDR2 FYEKMQ (reference sequence). The CDR3 runs to 12 residues. Trimming pared 6 bases from V and 1 base from J, leaving 6 bases between. Written as DNA, the CDR3 is TGTGCCAGCAGGGGCGCGAACACTGAAGCTTTCTTT. Translation: CASRGANTEAFF.

This clone has just one count. The CDR3 DNA reads as TGCGCCAGCAGCTTGGCCAAAAGCACAGATACGCAGTATTTT. Amino acid sequence: CASSLAKSTDTQYF. The rearrangement uses TRBV5-1 and TRBJ2-3; D is undetermined. This CDR3 region has 14 residues. The germline CDR1 and CDR2 sequences are SGHRS and YFSETQ. Trimming removed 0 bases at V and 0 bases at J, with 5 bases between.

This clone was seen once. The V and J genes are TRBV28 and TRBJ1-3; D is ambiguous. Germline V lookup: CDR1 MDHEN, CDR2 SYDVKM. V lost 4 bases, J lost 4 bases, and 8 bases lay in between. This CDR3 region has 13 residues. CDR3 sequence (DNA): TGTGCCAGCAGTTATAGGTCCGGAAACACCATATATTTT. Translated, it gives CASSYRSGNTIYF.

The rearrangement links TRBV6-5 to TRBJ1-1; 7 bases align to TRBD1. CDR1 and CDR2 from the germline V gene are MNHEY and SVGAGI. The J segment lost 4 bases and the V segment lost 0 bases, leaving 5 bases of the junction unmatched. The CDR3 sequence is 15 residues long. The CDR3 DNA sequence: TGTGCCAGCAGTTACTCGGCAGGGGGAGGCACTGAAGCTTTCTTT. Translation gives CASSYSAGGGTEAFF.

The genes are TRBV28 and TRBJ2-5; no clear D gene. Trimming removed 6 bases at V and 7 bases at J, with 15 bases between. CDR1 is MDHEN, CDR2 SYDVKM, per germline. CDR3 size: 13 residues. For the CDR3, the DNA is TGTGCCAGCAGCCCAGACTGGGTTGCGACCCAGTACTTC. It encodes CASSPDWVATQYF.

This clone was observed a few times. The CDR3, as DNA: TGTGCCAGCAGTGAAGCGGATGGCAGGGTCTTTCCTGGAAACACCATATATTTT. Its translation: CASSEADGRVFPGNTIYF. The rearrangement links TRBV6-1 to TRBJ1-3, with D possibly TRBD1 on 5 matching bases. The ends were cut back, 0 bases at V and 2 bases at J, with 17 bases in the middle. The CDR3 runs 18 residues. Germline CDR1 is MNHNS and CDR2 is SASEGT.

CDR3 region: CASRGPDEQFF. Written as DNA, the CDR3 is TGTGCCAGCAGGGGGCCCGATGAGCAGTTCTTC. The chain recombines TRBV28 with TRBJ2-1; D might be TRBD1 (5 bases). This CDR3 spans 11 amino acids. The germline V and J ends were trimmed by 6 bases and 8 bases, with 8 bases remaining between them. The V gene's germline CDR1 is MDHEN and CDR2 SYDVKM.

The chain is built from TRBV7-9 and TRBJ1-5, with D perhaps matching TRBD1 (5 bases). The V and J ends lost 5 bases and 4 bases respectively, with 18 bases between them. CDR3 size: 16 residues. Germline values: CDR1 SEHNR, CDR2 FQNEAQ (reference sequence). In nucleotides, the CDR3 is TGTGCCAGCAGCCTAACGTCCGGGGGGGTGAATCAGCCCCAGCATTTT. Its translation is CASSLTSGGVNQPQHF.

The chain is built from TRBV5-8 and TRBJ1-5; weak D call: TRBD1 (5 bases). With 0 bases removed from V and 1 base from J, the gap between germline ends came to 8 bases. In germline, CDR1 is SGHTS, CDR2 YDEGEE. This CDR3 spans 15 amino acids. CDR3: CASSLGRVSNQPQHF. The CDR3 coding sequence is TGTGCCAGCAGCTTGGGCAGGGTGAGCAATCAGCCCCAGCATTTT.

The chain employs TRBV9 and TRBJ2-2, with D perhaps matching TRBD2 (5 bases). Trimming removed 4 bases at V and 6 bases at J, with 10 bases between. Germline V gene lookup returns CDR1 SGDLS and CDR2 YYNGEE. This CDR3 is built from 13 residues. Here the CDR3 reads CASSTRVPGELFF. DNA of the CDR3: TGTGCCAGCAGCACGAGGGTACCCGGGGAGCTGTTTTTT. The full variable domain, its missing parts supplied by reference TRBV9 and TRBJ2-2, is DSGVTQTPKHLITATGQRVTLRCSPRSGDLSVYWYQQSLDQGLQFLIQYYNGEERAKGNILERFSAQQFPDLHSELNLSSLELGDSALYFCASSTRVPGELFFGEGSRLTVL.

V gene TRBV7-9 combines with J gene TRBJ1-1; D uncertain. V lost 1 base, J lost 4 bases, and 4 bases lay in between. Germline V gene lookup returns CDR1 SEHNR and CDR2 FQNEAQ (reference sequence). The CDR3 spans 12 residues. CDR3 in DNA: TGTGCCAGCAGCTTAGTAGTCACTGAAGCTTTCTTT. Translated, it gives CASSLVVTEAFF.

The rearrangement joins TRBV6-1 to TRBJ1-1, with D uncertain. In germline, CDR1 is MNHNS, CDR2 SASEGT. The V end was cut by 5 bases, the J end by 8 bases, with 18 bases between. This CDR3 region has 14 residues. The CDR3 reads CASSNDRARSEAFF. The CDR3 nucleotides are TGTGCCAGCAGTAATGACCGGGCGCGATCCGAAGCTTTCTTT.

This clone was seen once. V gene TRBV19 combines with J gene TRBJ1-5; D gene ambiguous. With 0 bases removed from V and 5 bases from J, the gap between germline ends came to 5 bases. This CDR3 is 13 amino acids long. CDR1 LNHDA and CDR2 SQIVND come from the germline V gene (reference sequence). This chain's CDR3 is CASSIEVYQPQHF. The CDR3 nucleotides read TGTGCCAGTAGTATAGAGGTTTATCAGCCCCAGCATTTT.

V gene TRBV4-1 combines with J gene TRBJ2-5, with D possibly TRBD1 on 5 matching bases. The CDR3 contains 12 residues. V gave up 0 bases and J gave up 9 bases, with 8 bases separating them. Germline V gene data show CDR1 as MGHRA and CDR2 as YSYEKL. The CDR3 is CASSQEWGAQYF. The CDR3 DNA is TGCGCCAGCAGCCAAGAATGGGGCGCCCAGTACTTC.

The rearrangement uses TRBV6-5 and TRBJ1-2; D gene ambiguous. The CDR3 covers 13 residues. Trimming took off 5 bases at V and 4 bases at J, with 11 bases between the two ends. Germline V lookup: CDR1 MNHEY, CDR2 SVGAGI. The CDR3 sequence: CASSPEGGYGYTF. The CDR3 DNA sequence: TGTGCCAGCAGTCCCGAGGGCGGCTATGGCTACACCTTC.